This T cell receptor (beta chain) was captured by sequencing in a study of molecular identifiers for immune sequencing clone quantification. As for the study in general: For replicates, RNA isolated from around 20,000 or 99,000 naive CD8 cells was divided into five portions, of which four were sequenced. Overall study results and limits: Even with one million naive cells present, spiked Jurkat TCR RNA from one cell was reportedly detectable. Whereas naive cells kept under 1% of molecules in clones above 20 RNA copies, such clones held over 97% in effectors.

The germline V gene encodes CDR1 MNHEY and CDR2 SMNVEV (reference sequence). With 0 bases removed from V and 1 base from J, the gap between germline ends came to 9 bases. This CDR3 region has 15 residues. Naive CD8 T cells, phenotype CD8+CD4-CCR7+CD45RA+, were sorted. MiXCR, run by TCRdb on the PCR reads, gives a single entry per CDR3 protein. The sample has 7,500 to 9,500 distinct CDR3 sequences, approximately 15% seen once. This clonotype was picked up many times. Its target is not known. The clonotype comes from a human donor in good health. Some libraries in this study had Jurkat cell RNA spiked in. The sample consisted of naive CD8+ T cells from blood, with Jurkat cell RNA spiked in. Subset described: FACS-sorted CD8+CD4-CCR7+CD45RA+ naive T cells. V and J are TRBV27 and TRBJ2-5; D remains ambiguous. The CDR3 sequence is CASSLSGNPQETQYF. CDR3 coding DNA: TGTGCCAGCAGTTTATCAGGGAACCCCCAAGAGACCCAGTACTTC.